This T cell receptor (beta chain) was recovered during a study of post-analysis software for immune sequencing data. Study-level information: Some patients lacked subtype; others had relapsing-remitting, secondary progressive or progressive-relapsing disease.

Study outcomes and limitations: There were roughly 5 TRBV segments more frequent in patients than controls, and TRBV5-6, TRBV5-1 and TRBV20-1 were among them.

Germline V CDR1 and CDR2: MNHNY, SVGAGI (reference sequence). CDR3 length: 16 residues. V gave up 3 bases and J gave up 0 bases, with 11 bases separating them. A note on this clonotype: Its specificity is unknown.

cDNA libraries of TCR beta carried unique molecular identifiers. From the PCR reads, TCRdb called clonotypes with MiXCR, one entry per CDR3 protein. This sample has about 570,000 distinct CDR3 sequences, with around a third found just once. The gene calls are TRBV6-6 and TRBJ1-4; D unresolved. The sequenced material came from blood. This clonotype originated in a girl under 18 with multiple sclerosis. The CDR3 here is CASSYMPQATNEKLFF. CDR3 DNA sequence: TGTGCCAGCAGTTATATGCCGCAAGCAACTAATGAAAAACTGTTTTTT.